This T cell receptor (beta chain) is from a study of T-cell reconstitution after alpha-beta-depleted transplantation in children. TCRbeta library preparation incorporated unique molecular identifiers. From the PCR reads, TCRdb called clonotypes with MiXCR, one entry per CDR3 protein. The sample carries about 500,000 distinct CDR3 sequences, approximately 30% recorded once. In germline, CDR1 is DFQATT, CDR2 SNEGSKA (reference sequence). Trimming left V 1 base short and J 4 bases short, with 5 bases between. CDR3 length: 11 residues. The source material was PBMCs from the stem cell graft donor, sampled from the stem cell graft. This sequence originates from a human donor who donated a stem cell graft to a child with aplastic anemia. The V gene is TRBV20-1, the J gene TRBJ2-7, with D uncertain. DNA of the CDR3: TGCAGTGCTAGAGGTCCTTACGAGCAGTACTTC. It is translated as CSARGPYEQYF.